A single sample gave rise to the 24 T cell receptor beta chains below, sequenced in a study of T cells in Graves' hyperthyroidism and ophthalmopathy. TCR beta CDR3 regions were amplified from RNA. During a first-round RT-PCR of the TCR CDR3, the HTBI primer set was used. In TCRdb, the multiplex PCR reads were re-called with MiXCR into one record per CDR3 protein. The sample lists about 590,000 distinct CDR3 sequences, 15% to 19% seen once, with approximately 7% in the top ten. The sequencing input was blood. These TCRs come from a woman aged 25-40 years with Graves' hyperthyroidism.

This clonotype was seen repeatedly, ten times or more. The CDR3 nucleotides are TGTGCCAGCAGCTTAGACAGGGGCCCTAACTATGGCTACACCTTC. This sequence encodes CASSLDRGPNYGYTF. V and J are TRBV7-2 and TRBJ1-2, with 7 bases fitting TRBD1. CDR3 size: 15 residues. Germline loops: CDR1 SGHTA, CDR2 FQGNSA. The junction had 2 bases not matched to a gene; V was cut back by 1 base and J by 0 bases.

There are many counts of this clonotype. The chain carries TRBV30 and TRBJ2-7; 7 bases align to TRBD2. Germline V gene sequence: CDR1 GTSNPN, CDR2 SVGIG (reference sequence). V shed 7 bases, J shed 3 bases, and the junction held 9 bases outside the gene matches. The CDR3 is 13 residues long. This CDR3 is CASGVSGDYEQYF. DNA of the CDR3: TGTGCCTCCGGAGTGAGCGGGGACTACGAGCAGTACTTC.

In this sample, this clonotype turned up a few times. The V call is TRBV4-2, the J call TRBJ2-3; 8 nucleotides line up with TRBD2. The germline V gene encodes CDR1 LGHNA and CDR2 YNFKEQ. The CDR3 sequence is 19 residues long. V trimming: 0 bases; J trimming: 2 bases; junction bases outside the gene matches: 13. The CDR3 nucleotides read TGTGCCAGCAGCCAAGATGCAGGGCTAGCGGGCTATTCCACAGATACGCAGTATTTT. It codes for CASSQDAGLAGYSTDTQYF.

This clonotype appeared many times. V usage is TRBV28 and J usage is TRBJ1-1; D unresolved. V lost 3 bases to trimming and J lost 1 base, with 15 bases between them. The CDR3 is made up of 16 amino acids. Germline V gene lookup returns CDR1 MDHEN and CDR2 SYDVKM. In DNA, the CDR3 is TGTGCCAGCAGTTTTCCCATACAACTACCGAACACTGAAGCTTTCTTT. This sequence encodes CASSFPIQLPNTEAFF.

This clonotype occurred many times. This chain joins TRBV10-3 and TRBJ2-3; TRBD2 agrees at 10 bases. The J segment lost 2 bases and the V segment lost 3 bases, leaving 8 bases of the junction unmatched. Germline V lookup: CDR1 ENHRY, CDR2 SYGVKD. The CDR3 spans 17 residues. CDR3 nucleotides: TGTGCCATCAGTGAAAGGCTAGCGGGAGCCTCCACAGATACGCAGTATTTT. It encodes CAISERLAGASTDTQYF.

J is TRBJ2-7 and V is TRBV24-1; tentative D call: TRBD1 (7 bases). The CDR3 loop spans 14 amino acids. Trimming took 9 bases from V and 6 from J, leaving 20 bases between them. CDR1 KGHDR and CDR2 SFDVKD come from the germline V gene. CDR3 coding DNA: TGTGCCACCGGTGGCGGGACAGCTGAGGGCGAGCAGTACTTC. Its translation is CATGGGTAEGEQYF.

The gene calls are TRBV5-6 and TRBJ2-3, with TRBD2 identical over 10 bases. Losses at the gene ends were 0 bases for V and 5 bases for J; bases not matched to a gene: 9. This CDR3 has 17 amino acids. Germline CDR1 is SGHDT and CDR2 is YYEEEE. The CDR3 spells CASSLEASGGAIDTQYF. DNA for the CDR3: TGTGCCAGCAGCTTGGAGGCTAGCGGGGGCGCGATAGATACGCAGTATTTT.

Ten or more counts support this clonotype. The chain carries TRBV11-2 and TRBJ2-7, with 9 bases fitting TRBD2. V gave up 5 bases and J gave up 0 bases; unmatched junction bases: 5. CDR1 and CDR2 from the germline V gene are SGHAT and FQNNGV. The CDR3 loop spans 15 amino acids. In DNA form, the CDR3 reads TGTGCCAGCAGCCGGACTAGCGTCCACTCCTACGAGCAGTACTTC. Protein sequence: CASSRTSVHSYEQYF. Full variable domain (rest looked up from reference TRBV11-2 and TRBJ2-7): EAGVAQSPRYKIIEKRQSVAFWCNPISGHATLYWYQQILGQGPKLLIQFQNNGVVDDSQLPKDRFSAERLKGVDSTLKIQPAKLEDSAVYLCASSRTSVHSYEQYFGPGTRLTVT.

This clonotype occurred many times. This rearrangement joins TRBV3-1 to TRBJ2-7; perhaps TRBD2 as D (6 bases). V was shortened by 4 bases and J by 2 bases, with 24 bases between the two germline ends. The CDR3 totals 18 residues. Germline assignment: CDR1 LGHDT and CDR2 YNNKEL (reference sequence). The CDR3 DNA sequence: TGTGCCAGCAGCCTGACTTATCCCAGCGGGCCAGATCCCTACGAGCAGTACTTC. Translating it yields CASSLTYPSGPDPYEQYF.

This clonotype was picked up many times. This chain uses TRBV30 with TRBJ2-3, with no clear D. The V gene's germline CDR1 is GTSNPN and CDR2 SVGIG (reference sequence). The CDR3 runs 12 residues. The V and J ends lost 0 bases and 6 bases respectively, with 7 bases between them. As DNA, the CDR3 is TGTGCCTGGAGTGTACTGGGGGATACGCAGTATTTT. It encodes CAWSVLGDTQYF.

The genes are TRBV24-1 and TRBJ2-7; no firm D call. The ends were cut back, 1 base at V and 8 bases at J, with 5 bases in the middle. The germline V gene has CDR1 KGHDR and CDR2 SFDVKD. The CDR3 sequence is 11 residues long. CDR3: CATSDFRKQYF. Written as DNA, the CDR3 is TGTGCCACCAGTGATTTCAGGAAGCAGTACTTC.

Many counts were recorded for this clonotype. The V call is TRBV5-1, the J call TRBJ2-7, with 8 bases fitting TRBD1. V shed 0 bases, J shed 2 bases, and the junction held 4 bases outside the gene matches. The CDR3 consists of 15 residues. Per the germline V gene, CDR1 is SGHRS and CDR2 is YFSETQ. Here the CDR3 DNA reads TGCGCCAGCAGCTTGGAGGACAGGGTCACCTACGAGCAGTACTTC. This gives the protein CASSLEDRVTYEQYF.

This clonotype was counted ten times or more. This rearrangement joins TRBV6-1 to TRBJ1-2, with D maybe TRBD1 (5 bases). This CDR3 spans 16 amino acids. Trimming pared 7 bases from V and 0 bases from J, leaving 18 bases between. Germline V gene data show CDR1 as MNHNS and CDR2 as SASEGT. The CDR3: CASNPVEQVSNYGYTF. CDR3 in DNA: TGTGCCAGCAACCCCGTTGAACAGGTGTCTAACTATGGCTACACCTTC.

This chain uses TRBV10-3 with TRBJ2-1, with 7 nucleotides matching TRBD2. The CDR3 is 14 residues long. V was pared by 4 bases and J by 6 bases, with 6 bases of the junction left unmatched. The germline V gene encodes CDR1 ENHRY and CDR2 SYGVKD. CDR3 protein: CAISAREDPNEQFF. Written as DNA, the CDR3 is TGTGCCATCAGTGCACGGGAGGATCCCAATGAGCAGTTCTTC.

On this clonotype: A much more abundant neighbour one base away suggests this may be a read error. V usage is TRBV7-6 and J usage is TRBJ2-7; D might be TRBD1 (6 bases). Matching the DNA end better, TRBJ2-1 makes the J call doubtful. The germline CDR1 and CDR2 sequences are SGHVS and FNYEAQ. The CDR3 spans 14 residues. Here the CDR3 reads CASSTGQLSYEQFF. CDR3 DNA sequence: TGTGCCAGCAGCACCGGACAGTTATCCTACGAGCAGTTCTTC.

The chain joins TRBV20-1 to TRBJ2-7, with D perhaps matching TRBD1 or TRBD2 (5 bases each). With 1 base removed from V and 0 bases from J, the gap between germline ends came to 16 bases. Germline loops: CDR1 DFQATT, CDR2 SNEGSKA (reference sequence). This CDR3 is 16 amino acids long. In nucleotides, the CDR3 is TGCAGTGCTAGAGGGGGGAGTAGCGCAAGCTCCTACGAGCAGTACTTC. Translation: CSARGGSSASSYEQYF.

The table lists this clonotype with a few counts. This rearrangement joins TRBV5-1 to TRBJ2-3; TRBD1 matches 9 bases. The CDR3 contains 14 residues. After removal of 4 bases from V and 4 bases from J, the junction contained 4 bases not matched to a gene. CDR1 is SGHRS and CDR2 is YFSETQ in the germline V gene. The DNA for the CDR3 is TGCGCCAGCAGCGAACAGGGGGCCGCAGATACGCAGTATTTT. Its translation: CASSEQGAADTQYF. Complete variable domain (other parts from reference TRBV5-1 and TRBJ2-3): KAGVTQTPRYLIKTRGQQVTLSCSPISGHRSVSWYQQTPGQGLQFLFEYFSETQRNKGNFPGRFSGRQFSNSRSEMNVSTLELGDSALYLCASSEQGAADTQYFGPGTRLTVL.

The chain combines TRBV29-1 with TRBJ2-1; 7 bases agree with TRBD1. The CDR3 contains 12 residues. V shed 6 bases and J 6 bases; nucleotides not matched to a gene: 5. CDR1 is SQVTM and CDR2 is ANQGSEA in the germline V gene. In DNA, the CDR3 is TGCAGCGTAAGACAGGGAATCAATGAGCAGTTCTTC. Protein sequence: CSVRQGINEQFF.

This clonotype was seen more than once but under ten times. The chain recombines TRBV5-1 with TRBJ2-1; TRBD2 agrees at 7 bases. The V and J ends lost 1 base and 2 bases, in that order; junction bases with no gene match: 6. Germline V gene data show CDR1 as SGHRS and CDR2 as YFSETQ. This CDR3 is 16 amino acids long. In DNA, the CDR3 is TGCGCCAGCAGCTTGAGGCCTAGCGGCACCTACAATGAGCAGTTCTTC. Protein product: CASSLRPSGTYNEQFF.

This clonotype was recorded a few times. A read error may account for a junction end that differs from germline. The chain is built from TRBV3-1 and TRBJ2-1, with 7 bases aligning to TRBD2. Per germline, CDR1 LGHDT and CDR2 YNNKEL (reference sequence). This CDR3 is 15 amino acids long. The CDR3 DNA sequence: TGTGCCAGCAGCCCGGGGCGGGGGAACTACGATGAGCAGTTCTTC. Protein: CASSPGRGNYDEQFF.

The chain couples TRBV19 to TRBJ2-7; 7 bases fit TRBD1. Germline-derived CDR1 and CDR2 are LNHDA and SQIVND (reference sequence). This CDR3 has 14 residues. V gave up 2 bases and J gave up 5 bases; unmatched junction bases: 6. Here the CDR3 DNA reads TGTGCCAGTAGTATATCCCTGACAGGGAACGAGCAGTACTTC. This encodes CASSISLTGNEQYF.

This clonotype was counted ten times or more. The chain is built from TRBV9 and TRBJ2-1; no reliable D call. V gave up 0 bases and J gave up 0 bases, with 13 bases separating them. The CDR3 covers 17 residues. Per the germline V gene, CDR1 is SGDLS and CDR2 is YYNGEE. The CDR3 DNA reads as TGTGCCAGCAGCGTAGACCCAGCCGCTAGCTCCTACAATGAGCAGTTCTTC. Residues: CASSVDPAASSYNEQFF.

This clonotype was counted between two and nine times. The J gene is TRBJ1-4, the V gene TRBV18; D remains ambiguous. Trimming stripped 0 bases from V and 1 base from J, with 12 bases between. The V gene's germline CDR1 is KGHSH and CDR2 LQKENI. The CDR3 runs to 17 residues. In DNA form, the CDR3 reads TGTGCCAGCTCACCACCGAGAAAAGAAGGAACTAATGAAAAACTGTTTTTT. This gives the protein CASSPPRKEGTNEKLFF.

The rearrangement links TRBV9 to TRBJ2-3; possibly TRBD2 for D (6 bases). V lost 0 bases, J lost 2 bases, and 13 bases lay in between. This CDR3 is 16 amino acids long. Germline V gene data show CDR1 as SGDLS and CDR2 as YYNGEE. The CDR3 coding sequence is TGTGCCAGCAGCGTAGAGACTGGACTATTCACAGATACGCAGTATTTT. It codes for CASSVETGLFTDTQYF.